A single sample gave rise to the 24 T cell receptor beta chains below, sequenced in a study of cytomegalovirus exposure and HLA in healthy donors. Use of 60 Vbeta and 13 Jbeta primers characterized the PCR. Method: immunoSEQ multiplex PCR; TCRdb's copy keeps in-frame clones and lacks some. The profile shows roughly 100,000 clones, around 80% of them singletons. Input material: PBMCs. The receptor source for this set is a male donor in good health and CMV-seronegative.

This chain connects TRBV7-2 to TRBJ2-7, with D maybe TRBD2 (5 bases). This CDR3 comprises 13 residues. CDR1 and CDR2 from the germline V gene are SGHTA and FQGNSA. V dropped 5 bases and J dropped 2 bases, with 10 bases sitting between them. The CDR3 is CASSATKTYEQYF. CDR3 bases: TGTGCCAGCAGCGCGACTAAAACCTACGAGCAGTACTTC.

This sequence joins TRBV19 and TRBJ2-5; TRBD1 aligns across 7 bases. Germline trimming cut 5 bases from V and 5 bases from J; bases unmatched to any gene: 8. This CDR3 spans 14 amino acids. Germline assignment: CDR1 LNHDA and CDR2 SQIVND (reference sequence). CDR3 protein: CASSPARGLETQYF. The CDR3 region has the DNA TGTGCCAGTAGTCCCGCGAGGGGGCTGGAGACCCAGTACTTC.

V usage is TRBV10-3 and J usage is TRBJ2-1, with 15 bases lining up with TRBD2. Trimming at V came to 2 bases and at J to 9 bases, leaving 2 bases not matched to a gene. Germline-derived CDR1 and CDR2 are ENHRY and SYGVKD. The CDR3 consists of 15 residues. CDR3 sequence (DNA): TGTGCCATCAGTGAGACGGGACTAGCGGGAGGTGAGCAGTTCTTC. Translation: CAISETGLAGGEQFF.

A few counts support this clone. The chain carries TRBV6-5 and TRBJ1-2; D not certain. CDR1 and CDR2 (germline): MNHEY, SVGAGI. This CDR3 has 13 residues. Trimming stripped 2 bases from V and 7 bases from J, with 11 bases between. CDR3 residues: CASSYSRAGGYTF. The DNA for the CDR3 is TGTGCCAGCAGTTACAGTCGTGCGGGTGGCTACACCTTC.

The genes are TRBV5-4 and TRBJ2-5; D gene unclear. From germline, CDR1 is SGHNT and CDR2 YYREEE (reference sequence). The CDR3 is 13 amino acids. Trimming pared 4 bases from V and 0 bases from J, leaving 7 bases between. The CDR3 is CASSPVDQETQYF. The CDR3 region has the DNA TGTGCCAGCAGCCCGGTGGACCAAGAGACCCAGTACTTC.

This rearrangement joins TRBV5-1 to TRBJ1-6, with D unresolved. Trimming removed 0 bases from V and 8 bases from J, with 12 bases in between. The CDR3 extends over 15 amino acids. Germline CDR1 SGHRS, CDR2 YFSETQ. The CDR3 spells CASSLELEGDSPLHF. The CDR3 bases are TGCGCCAGCAGCTTGGAGCTAGAGGGAGATTCACCCCTCCACTTT.

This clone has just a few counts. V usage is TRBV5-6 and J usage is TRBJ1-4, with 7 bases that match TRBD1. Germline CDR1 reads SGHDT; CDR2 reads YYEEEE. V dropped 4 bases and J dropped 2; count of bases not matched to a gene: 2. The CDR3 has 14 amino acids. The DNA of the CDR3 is TGTGCCAGCAGCGACAGGGTTACTAATGAAAAACTGTTTTTT. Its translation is CASSDRVTNEKLFF. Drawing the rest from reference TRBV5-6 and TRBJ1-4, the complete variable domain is DAGVTQSPTHLIKTRGQQVTLRCSPKSGHDTVSWYQQALGQGPQFIFQYYEEEERQRGNFPDRFSGHQFPNYSSELNVNALLLGDSALYLCASSDRVTNEKLFFGSGTQLSVL.

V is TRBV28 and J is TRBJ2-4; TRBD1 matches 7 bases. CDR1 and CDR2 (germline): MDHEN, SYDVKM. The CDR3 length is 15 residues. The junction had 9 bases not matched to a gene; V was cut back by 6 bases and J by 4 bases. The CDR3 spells CASSPLGGQKNIQYF. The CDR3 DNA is TGTGCCAGCAGCCCTCTAGGGGGACAGAAAAACATTCAGTACTTC.

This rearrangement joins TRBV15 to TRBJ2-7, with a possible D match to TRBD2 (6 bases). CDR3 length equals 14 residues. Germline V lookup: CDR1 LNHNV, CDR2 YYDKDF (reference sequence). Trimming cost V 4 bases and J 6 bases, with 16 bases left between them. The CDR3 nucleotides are TGTGCCACCAGCACCGACCTGGGGGGTCGCGAGCAGTACTTC. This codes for CATSTDLGGREQYF. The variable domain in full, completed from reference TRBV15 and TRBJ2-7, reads DAMVIQNPRYQVTQFGKPVTLSCSQTLNHNVMYWYQQKSSQAPKLLFHYYDKDFNNEADTPDNFQSRRPNTSFCFLDIRSPGLGDTAMYLCATSTDLGGREQYFGPGTRLTVT.

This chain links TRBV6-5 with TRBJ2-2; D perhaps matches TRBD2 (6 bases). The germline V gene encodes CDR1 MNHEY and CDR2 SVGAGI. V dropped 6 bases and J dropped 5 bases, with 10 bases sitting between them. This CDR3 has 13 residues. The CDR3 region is CASSPGGTGELFF. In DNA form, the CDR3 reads TGTGCCAGCAGCCCCGGGGGTACCGGGGAGCTGTTTTTT.

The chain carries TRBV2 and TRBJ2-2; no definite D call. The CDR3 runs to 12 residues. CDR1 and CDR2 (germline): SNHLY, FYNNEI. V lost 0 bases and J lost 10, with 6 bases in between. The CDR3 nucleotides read TGTGCCAGCAGTGAAGCATCTAAGGAGCTGTTTTTT. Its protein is CASSEASKELFF. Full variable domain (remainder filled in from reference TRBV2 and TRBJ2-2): EPEVTQTPSHQVTQMGQEVILRCVPISNHLYFYWYRQILGQKVEFLVSFYNNEISEKSEIFDDQFSVERPDGSNFTLKIRSTKLEDSAMYFCASSEASKELFFGEGSRLTVL.

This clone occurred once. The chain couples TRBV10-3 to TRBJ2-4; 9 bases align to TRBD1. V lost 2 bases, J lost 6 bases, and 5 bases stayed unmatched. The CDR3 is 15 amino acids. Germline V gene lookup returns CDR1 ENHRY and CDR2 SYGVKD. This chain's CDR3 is CAISEQRQGGNIQYF. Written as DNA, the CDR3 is TGTGCCATCAGTGAGCAACGACAGGGGGGAAACATTCAGTACTTC.

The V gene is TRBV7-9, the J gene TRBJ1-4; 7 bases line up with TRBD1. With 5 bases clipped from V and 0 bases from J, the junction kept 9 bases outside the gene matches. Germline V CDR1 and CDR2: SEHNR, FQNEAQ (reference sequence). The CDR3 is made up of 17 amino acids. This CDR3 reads CASSLPGTDATNEKLFF. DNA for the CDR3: TGTGCCAGCAGCCTCCCCGGGACAGATGCAACTAATGAAAAACTGTTTTTT.

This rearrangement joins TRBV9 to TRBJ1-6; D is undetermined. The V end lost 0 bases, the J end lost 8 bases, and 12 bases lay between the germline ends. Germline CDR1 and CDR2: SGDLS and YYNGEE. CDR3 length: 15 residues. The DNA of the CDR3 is TGTGCCAGCAGCGTAGCCCCGGGGAGGGATTCACCCCTCCACTTT. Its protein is CASSVAPGRDSPLHF.

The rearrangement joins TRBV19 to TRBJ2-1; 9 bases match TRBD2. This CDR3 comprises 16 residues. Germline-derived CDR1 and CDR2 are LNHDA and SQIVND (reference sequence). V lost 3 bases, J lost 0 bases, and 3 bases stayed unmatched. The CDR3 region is CASSILTSGSYNEQFF. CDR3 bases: TGTGCCAGTAGTATCCTGACTAGCGGCTCCTACAATGAGCAGTTCTTC.

The CDR3 DNA reads as TGTGCCAGCAGCTGGTACAGGGGGCGGGGTAGATTTACCGGGGAGCTGTTTTTT. Encoded protein: CASSWYRGRGRFTGELFF. The rearrangement uses TRBV5-5 and TRBJ2-2; TRBD1 aligns across 9 bases. Trimming cost V 3 bases and J 5 bases; bases outside gene matches: 14. The CDR3 is made up of 18 amino acids. The germline V gene encodes CDR1 SGHKS and CDR2 YYEKEE (reference sequence).

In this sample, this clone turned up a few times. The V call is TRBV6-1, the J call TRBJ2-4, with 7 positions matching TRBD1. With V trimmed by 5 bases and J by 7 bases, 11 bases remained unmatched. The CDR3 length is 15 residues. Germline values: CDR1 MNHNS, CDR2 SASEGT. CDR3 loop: CASSTRGQWANIQYF. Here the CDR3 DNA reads TGTGCCAGCAGTACCAGGGGACAGTGGGCGAACATTCAGTACTTC.

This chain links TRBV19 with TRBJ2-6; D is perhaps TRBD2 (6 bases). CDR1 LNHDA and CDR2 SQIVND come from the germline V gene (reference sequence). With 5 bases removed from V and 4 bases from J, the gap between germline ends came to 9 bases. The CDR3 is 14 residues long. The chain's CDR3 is CASSWDSGANVLTF. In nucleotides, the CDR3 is TGTGCCAGTAGTTGGGACTCCGGGGCCAACGTCCTGACTTTC.

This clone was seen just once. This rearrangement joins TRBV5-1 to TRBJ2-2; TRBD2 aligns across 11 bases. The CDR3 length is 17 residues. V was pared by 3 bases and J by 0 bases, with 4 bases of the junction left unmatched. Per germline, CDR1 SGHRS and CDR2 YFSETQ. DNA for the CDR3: TGCGCCAGCAGCTCGGGACTAGCGGTAACGAACACCGGGGAGCTGTTTTTT. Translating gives CASSSGLAVTNTGELFF.

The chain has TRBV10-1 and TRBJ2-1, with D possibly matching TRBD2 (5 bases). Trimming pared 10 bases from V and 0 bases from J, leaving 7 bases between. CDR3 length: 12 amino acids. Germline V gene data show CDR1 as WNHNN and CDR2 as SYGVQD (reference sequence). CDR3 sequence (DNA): TGCGCCAACGACTACTCCTACAATGAGCAGTTCTTC. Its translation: CANDYSYNEQFF.

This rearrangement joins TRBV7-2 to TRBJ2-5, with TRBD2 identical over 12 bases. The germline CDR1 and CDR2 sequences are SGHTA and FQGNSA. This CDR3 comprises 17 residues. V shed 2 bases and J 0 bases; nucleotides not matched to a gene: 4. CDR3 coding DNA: TGTGCCAGCAGCTTACGGACTAGCGGGATGTACCAAGAGACCCAGTACTTC. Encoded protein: CASSLRTSGMYQETQYF.

CDR3 loop: CASADTRGAYEQYF. The CDR3 DNA is TGTGCCAGCGCGGACACCCGGGGGGCCTACGAGCAGTACTTC. The genes are TRBV19 and TRBJ2-7, with 7 bases matching TRBD2. CDR1 and CDR2 from the germline V gene are LNHDA and SQIVND (reference sequence). The CDR3 is made up of 14 amino acids. Trimming took 9 bases from V and 2 from J; bases not matched to a gene: 10.

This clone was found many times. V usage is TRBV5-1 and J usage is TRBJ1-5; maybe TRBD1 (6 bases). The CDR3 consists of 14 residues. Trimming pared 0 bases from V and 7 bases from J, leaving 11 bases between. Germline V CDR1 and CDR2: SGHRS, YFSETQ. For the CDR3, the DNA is TGCGCCAGCAGCTTGGGGGGGCGCGGCCAGCCCCAGCATTTT. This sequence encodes CASSLGGRGQPQHF.

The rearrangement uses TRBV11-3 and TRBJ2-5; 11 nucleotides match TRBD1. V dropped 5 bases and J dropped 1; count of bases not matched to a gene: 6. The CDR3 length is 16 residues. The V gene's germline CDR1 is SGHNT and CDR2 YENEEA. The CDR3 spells CASSKGTGGSQETQYF. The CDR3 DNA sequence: TGTGCCAGCAGCAAAGGGACAGGGGGTTCCCAAGAGACCCAGTACTTC.